A single sample is the source of the 20 T cell receptor beta chains below, sequenced in a study of CD8+ T cells in alopecia areata. CD4+ cells obtained from 4 or 5 patients were subjected to sorting into CD25+CD127- cells. Investigators isolated RNA and reverse transcribed it into cDNA to act as the sequencing template. Produced via immunoSEQ multiplex PCR; TCRdb's table is partial and in-frame only. The sample consists of more than 11,000 clones, roughly 58% of them appearing once. The specimen sequenced was CD4+ Tregs sorted from blood. The receptors stem from a human donor with alopecia areata.

The chain carries TRBV10-2 and TRBJ1-2; perhaps TRBD1 as D (6 bases). Trimming pared 7 bases from V and 4 bases from J, leaving 16 bases between. The CDR3 sequence is 14 residues long. The V gene's germline CDR1 is WSHSY and CDR2 SAAADI. CDR3 in DNA: TGCGCCAGCACTAAAAGGGGGGGGCTCTATGGCTACACCTTC. Its translation: CASTKRGGLYGYTF.

The genes are TRBV5-1 and TRBJ2-7, with 8 nucleotides matching TRBD1. Germline values: CDR1 SGHRS, CDR2 YFSETQ. Germline trimming cut 8 bases from V and 6 bases from J; bases unmatched to any gene: 10. The CDR3 consists of 13 residues. In DNA form, the CDR3 reads TGCGCCAGTCGACGGACAGGGATGGGCGAGCAGTACTTC. Its protein product is CASRRTGMGEQYF.

This clone has only a few counts. The V and J genes are TRBV29-1 and TRBJ2-5; no clear D. The J call may be in error: the DNA end matches TRBJ2-7 better. In germline, CDR1 is SQVTM, CDR2 ANQGSEA. This CDR3 has 14 residues. The CDR3 DNA is TGCAGCGTTGGGTCGTGGCGGAGAAACTACGAGCAGTACTTC. This gives the protein CSVGSWRRNYEQYF.

V and J are TRBV27 and TRBJ1-5; no definite D call. V lost 6 bases, J lost 5 bases, and 14 bases lay in between. The V gene's germline CDR1 is MNHEY and CDR2 SMNVEV (reference sequence). The CDR3 length is 14 residues. The CDR3 bases are TGTGCCAGCAGCCACGGGCAGCCTTATCAGCCCCAGCATTTT. Translation gives CASSHGQPYQPQHF.

The rearrangement joins TRBV28 to TRBJ1-3, with 7 bases identical to TRBD1. The CDR3 loop spans 14 amino acids. With 8 bases clipped from V and 0 bases from J, the junction kept 4 bases outside the gene matches. The germline V gene has CDR1 MDHEN and CDR2 SYDVKM. CDR3 region: CASRDSHSGNTIYF. CDR3 sequence (DNA): TGTGCCAGCCGGGACAGCCACTCTGGAAACACCATATATTTT.

V gene TRBV5-1 combines with J gene TRBJ2-7; no clear D. Germline lookup yields CDR1 SGHRS and CDR2 YFSETQ. This CDR3 is 15 amino acids long. Trimming left V 0 bases short and J 3 bases short, with 13 bases between. The CDR3, as DNA: TGCGCCAGCAGCTTGGAAGGTACAAGAGACTACGAGCAGTACTTC. Translated, it gives CASSLEGTRDYEQYF.

The chain combines TRBV7-8 with TRBJ1-1; D is unresolved. There are 13 residues in the CDR3. Germline CDR1 and CDR2: SGHVS and FQNEAQ. V lost 3 bases, J lost 0 bases, and 5 bases lay in between. The chain's CDR3 is CASSFPVNTEAFF. The CDR3 DNA is TGTGCCAGCAGCTTCCCTGTGAACACTGAAGCTTTCTTT.

The chain uses TRBV5-1 and TRBJ2-1, with 9 bases matching TRBD2. Germline lookup yields CDR1 SGHRS and CDR2 YFSETQ. J was trimmed by 10 bases and V by 5 bases; bases with no gene match: 10. The CDR3 runs to 14 residues. The CDR3, as DNA: TGCGCCAGCAGTTCTTCTAGCGGGGCTAGGGAGCAGTTCTTC. Its protein is CASSSSSGAREQFF.

This clone was recorded once. The chain joins TRBV29-1 to TRBJ2-5; 9 nucleotides agree with TRBD2. This CDR3 has 13 amino acids. The V and J ends lost 4 bases and 3 bases, in that order; junction bases with no gene match: 3. Germline V gene lookup returns CDR1 SQVTM and CDR2 ANQGSEA. The chain's CDR3 is CSVVRTSEETQYF. The CDR3 bases are TGCAGCGTTGTAAGGACTAGCGAAGAGACCCAGTACTTC. The complete variable domain, with remaining parts taken from reference TRBV29-1 and TRBJ2-5, reads SAVISQKPSRDICQRGTSLTIQCQVDSQVTMMFWYRQQPGQSLTLIATANQGSEATYESGFVIDKFPISRPNLTFSTLTVSNMSPEDSSIYLCSVVRTSEETQYFGPGTRLLVL.

The rearrangement links TRBV28 to TRBJ2-7; D tentatively fits TRBD1 or TRBD2 (6 bases each). CDR1 is MDHEN and CDR2 is SYDVKM in the germline V gene. Trimming took off 2 bases at V and 4 bases at J, with 9 bases between the two ends. There are 13 residues in the CDR3. Here the CDR3 DNA reads TGTGCCAGCAGTTTACGGGGGCCGTACGAGCAGTACTTC. Translated, it gives CASSLRGPYEQYF.

This clone was detected a few times. The chain employs TRBV6-1 and TRBJ2-1; 8 nucleotides line up with TRBD2. In germline, CDR1 is MNHNS, CDR2 SASEGT. V was clipped by 6 bases and J by 8 bases; unmatched bases: 9. This CDR3 is 14 amino acids long. CDR3 residues: CASRVIAGYYEQFF. The CDR3 bases are TGTGCCAGCAGGGTGATAGCGGGATACTATGAGCAGTTCTTC.

The chain joins TRBV5-1 to TRBJ2-2, with D perhaps TRBD2 (5 bases). From germline, CDR1 is SGHRS and CDR2 YFSETQ. The CDR3 consists of 13 residues. V was clipped by 3 bases and J by 7 bases, with 10 bases between them. The CDR3 coding sequence is TGCGCCAGCAGCTGGGAGACGGACGGGGAGCTGTTTTTT. Translation: CASSWETDGELFF.

This clone has a handful of counts. The chain uses TRBV28 and TRBJ2-1; D unresolved. V was cut by 9 bases and J by 15 bases, with 18 bases left in between. Germline V gives CDR1 MDHEN, CDR2 SYDVKM. This CDR3 is built from 11 residues. CDR3: CASGRPGGRFF. DNA of the CDR3: TGTGCCAGTGGAAGGCCCGGTGGGCGGTTCTTC. The variable domain in full, with the rest retrieved from reference TRBV28 and TRBJ2-1, is DVKVTQSSRYLVKRTGEKVFLECVQDMDHENMFWYRQDPGLGLRLIYFSYDVKMKEKGDIPEGYSVSREKKERFSLILESASTNQTSMYLCASGRPGGRFFGPGTRLTVL.

J is TRBJ2-1 and V is TRBV5-1, with D perhaps being TRBD1 or TRBD2 (5 bases each). The V end lost 1 base, the J end lost 6 bases, and 26 bases lay between the germline ends. The CDR3 contains 19 residues. Germline CDR1 is SGHRS and CDR2 is YFSETQ. CDR3 nucleotides: TGCGCCAGCAGCTTGTGGGGCGGAGGCGAGCCTCTCGCGCGCAATGAGCAGTTCTTC. This codes for CASSLWGGGEPLARNEQFF.

The chain uses TRBV18 and TRBJ2-7; 11 bases are a match to TRBD2. CDR1 and CDR2 from the germline V gene are KGHSH and LQKENI. The CDR3 runs 18 residues. The V and J ends lost 5 bases and 0 bases, in that order; junction bases with no gene match: 12. The CDR3 nucleotides read TGTGCCAGCTCAACTAATCAGGGTACTAGCGGGAGCTCCTACGAGCAGTACTTC. Its translation is CASSTNQGTSGSSYEQYF.

This chain connects TRBV9 to TRBJ2-3; no clear D gene. The ends were cut back, 0 bases at V and 2 bases at J, with 10 bases in the middle. The CDR3 is made up of 15 amino acids. Germline CDR1 reads SGDLS; CDR2 reads YYNGEE. The CDR3 region is CASSVGIGITDTQYF. For the CDR3, the DNA is TGTGCCAGCAGCGTAGGTATTGGAATCACAGATACGCAGTATTTT.

The CDR3 spells CASSLTPSLDEQFF. CDR3 nucleotides: TGTGCCAGCAGTTTGACTCCTTCCCTCGATGAGCAGTTCTTC. The V call is TRBV28, the J call TRBJ2-1; D unclear. Germline lookup yields CDR1 MDHEN and CDR2 SYDVKM. V lost 3 bases to trimming and J lost 8 bases, with 14 bases between them. CDR3 length: 14 residues.

J is TRBJ1-5 and V is TRBV27; 10 bases are a match to TRBD1. The CDR3 extends over 15 amino acids. Germline trimming cut 6 bases from V and 1 base from J; bases unmatched to any gene: 3. The germline V gene has CDR1 MNHEY and CDR2 SMNVEV (reference sequence). CDR3 DNA: TGTGCCAGCAGGAGGGGACAGGGGAGCAATCAGCCCCAGCATTTT. Protein sequence: CASRRGQGSNQPQHF.

This clone was counted between two and nine times. The chain links TRBV2 to TRBJ1-1; no firm D call. Germline CDR1 is SNHLY and CDR2 is FYNNEI. The ends were cut back, 4 bases at V and 3 bases at J, with 6 bases in the middle. This CDR3 spans 12 amino acids. The CDR3 loop reads CASSVRDTEAFF. The CDR3 DNA follows: TGTGCCAGCAGTGTTCGGGACACTGAAGCTTTCTTT.

This clone was counted a few times. As DNA, the CDR3 is TGTGCCAGCAGTGGACGGGGACCGCTTAGCACAGATACGCAGTATTTT. Translated: CASSGRGPLSTDTQYF. J is TRBJ2-3 and V is TRBV28; D may correspond to TRBD1 or TRBD2 (5 bases each). The CDR3 loop spans 16 amino acids. The V and J ends lost 5 bases and 0 bases respectively, with 15 bases between them. Germline-derived CDR1 and CDR2 are MDHEN and SYDVKM.